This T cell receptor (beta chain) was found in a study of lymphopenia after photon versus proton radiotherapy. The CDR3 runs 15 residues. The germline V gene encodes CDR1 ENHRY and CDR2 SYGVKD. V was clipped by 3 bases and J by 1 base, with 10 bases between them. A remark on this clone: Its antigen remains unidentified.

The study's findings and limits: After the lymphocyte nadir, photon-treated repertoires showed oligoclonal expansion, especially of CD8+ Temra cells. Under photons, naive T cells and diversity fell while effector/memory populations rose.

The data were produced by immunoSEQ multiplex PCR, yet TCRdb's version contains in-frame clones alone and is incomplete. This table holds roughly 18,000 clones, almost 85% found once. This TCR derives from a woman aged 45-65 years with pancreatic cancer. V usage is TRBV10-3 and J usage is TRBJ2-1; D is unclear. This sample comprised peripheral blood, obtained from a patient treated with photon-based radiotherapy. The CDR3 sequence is CAISDSGGSYNEQFF. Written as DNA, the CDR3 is TGTGCCATCAGTGACTCAGGTGGTTCCTACAATGAGCAGTTCTTC.